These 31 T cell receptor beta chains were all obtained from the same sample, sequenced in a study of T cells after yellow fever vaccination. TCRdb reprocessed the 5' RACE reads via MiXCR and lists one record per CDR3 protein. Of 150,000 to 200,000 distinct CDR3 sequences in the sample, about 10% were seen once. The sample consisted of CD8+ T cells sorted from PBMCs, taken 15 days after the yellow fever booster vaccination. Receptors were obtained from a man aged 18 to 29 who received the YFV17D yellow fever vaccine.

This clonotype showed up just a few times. Here the CDR3 DNA reads TGTGCCACCAGCATTCGGGGGGATACTGAAGCTTTCTTT. Its protein product is CATSIRGDTEAFF. The gene calls are TRBV15 and TRBJ1-1, with D possibly TRBD1 on 5 matching bases. CDR3 size: 13 residues. The germline V gene encodes CDR1 LNHNV and CDR2 YYDKDF (reference sequence). The V end lost 4 bases, the J end lost 5 bases, and 11 bases lay between the germline ends.

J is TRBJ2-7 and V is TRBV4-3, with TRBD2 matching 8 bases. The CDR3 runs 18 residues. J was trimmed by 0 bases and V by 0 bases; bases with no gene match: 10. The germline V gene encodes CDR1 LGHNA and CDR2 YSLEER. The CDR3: CASSQDRGSGGLSYEQYF. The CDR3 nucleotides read TGCGCCAGCAGCCAAGATCGGGGCAGCGGGGGCCTCTCCTACGAGCAGTACTTC.

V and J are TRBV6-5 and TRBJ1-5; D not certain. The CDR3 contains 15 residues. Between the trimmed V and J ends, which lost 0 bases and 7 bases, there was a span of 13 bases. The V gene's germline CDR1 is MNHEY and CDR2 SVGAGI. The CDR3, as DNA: TGTGCCAGCAGTTACTCACCGGGTCCGAACCAGCCCCAGCATTTT. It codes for CASSYSPGPNQPQHF.

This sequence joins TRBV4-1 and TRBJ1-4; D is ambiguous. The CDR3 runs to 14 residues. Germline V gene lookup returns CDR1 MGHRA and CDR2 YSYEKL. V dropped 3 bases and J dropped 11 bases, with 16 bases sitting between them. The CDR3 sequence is CASSQIMDGSKLFF. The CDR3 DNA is TGCGCCAGCAGCCAGATAATGGACGGCTCGAAACTGTTTTTT.

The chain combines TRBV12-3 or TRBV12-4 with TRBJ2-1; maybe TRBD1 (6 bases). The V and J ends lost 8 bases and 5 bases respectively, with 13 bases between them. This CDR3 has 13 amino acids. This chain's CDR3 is CASGVGGDNEQFF. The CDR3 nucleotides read TGTGCCAGCGGCGTAGGGGGAGACAATGAGCAGTTCTTC.

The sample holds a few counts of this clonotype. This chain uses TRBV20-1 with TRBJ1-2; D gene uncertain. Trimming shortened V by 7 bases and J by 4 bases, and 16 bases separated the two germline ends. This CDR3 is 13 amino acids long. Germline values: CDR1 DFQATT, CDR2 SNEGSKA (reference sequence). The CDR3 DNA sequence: TGCAGTGTTCGACACAGAGACCGCTATGGCTACACCTTC. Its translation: CSVRHRDRYGYTF.

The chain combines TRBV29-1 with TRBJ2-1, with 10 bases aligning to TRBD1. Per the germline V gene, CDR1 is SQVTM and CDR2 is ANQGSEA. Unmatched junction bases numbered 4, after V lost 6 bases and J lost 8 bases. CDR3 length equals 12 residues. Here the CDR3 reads CSVAGTGDEQFF. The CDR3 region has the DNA TGCAGCGTAGCCGGGACAGGGGATGAGCAGTTCTTC.

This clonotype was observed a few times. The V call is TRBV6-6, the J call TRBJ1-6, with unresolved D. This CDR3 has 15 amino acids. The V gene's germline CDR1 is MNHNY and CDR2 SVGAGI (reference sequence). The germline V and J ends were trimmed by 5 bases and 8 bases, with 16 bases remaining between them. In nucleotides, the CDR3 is TGTGCCAGCAGTCCCCGGGTGGATTTGGATTCACCCCTCCACTTT. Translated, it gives CASSPRVDLDSPLHF.

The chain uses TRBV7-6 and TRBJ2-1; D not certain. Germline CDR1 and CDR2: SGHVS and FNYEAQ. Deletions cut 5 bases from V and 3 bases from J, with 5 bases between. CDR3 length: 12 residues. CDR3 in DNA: TGTGCCAGCAGCAAGAACTACAATGAGCAGTTCTTC. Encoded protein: CASSKNYNEQFF.

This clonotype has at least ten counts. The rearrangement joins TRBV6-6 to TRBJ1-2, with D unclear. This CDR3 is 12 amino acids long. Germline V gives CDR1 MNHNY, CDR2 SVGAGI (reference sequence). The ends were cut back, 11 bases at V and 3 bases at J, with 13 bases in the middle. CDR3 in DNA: TGTGCCGGACTAGGAGACGACTATGGCTACACCTTC. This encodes CAGLGDDYGYTF.

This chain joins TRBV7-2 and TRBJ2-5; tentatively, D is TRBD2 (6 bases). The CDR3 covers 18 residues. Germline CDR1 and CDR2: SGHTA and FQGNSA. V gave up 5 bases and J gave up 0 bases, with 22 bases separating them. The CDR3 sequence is CASSPDFNGGLYQETQYF. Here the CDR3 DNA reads TGTGCCAGCAGCCCTGACTTTAACGGGGGTCTGTACCAAGAGACCCAGTACTTC. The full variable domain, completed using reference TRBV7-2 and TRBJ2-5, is GAGVSQSPSNKVTEKGKDVELRCDPISGHTALYWYRQSLGQGLEFLIYFQGNSAPDKSGLPSDRFSAERTGGSVSTLTIQRTQQEDSAVYLCASSPDFNGGLYQETQYFGPGTRLLVL.

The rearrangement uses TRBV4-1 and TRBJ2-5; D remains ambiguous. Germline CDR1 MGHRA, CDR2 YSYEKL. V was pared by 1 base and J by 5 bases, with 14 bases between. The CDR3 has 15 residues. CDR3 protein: CASSQAFGLVETQYF. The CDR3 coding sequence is TGCGCCAGCAGCCAAGCTTTCGGGCTAGTGGAGACCCAGTACTTC.

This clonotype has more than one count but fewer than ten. The DNA for the CDR3 is TGTGCCTGGAGTGTACCCGGGAGCCTGGCAGATACGCAGTATTTT. It translates to CAWSVPGSLADTQYF. The chain links TRBV30 to TRBJ2-3; D may be TRBD2 (6 bases). From germline, CDR1 is GTSNPN and CDR2 SVGIG (reference sequence). Trimming pared 0 bases from V and 4 bases from J, leaving 14 bases between. The CDR3 is 15 residues long. Based on the CDR3 plus reference TRBV30 and TRBJ2-3, the full variable domain is SQTIHQWPATLVQPVGSPLSLECTVEGTSNPNLYWYRQAAGRGLQLLFYSVGIGQISSEVPQNLSASRPQDRQFILSSKKLLLSDSGFYLCAWSVPGSLADTQYFGPGTRLTVL.

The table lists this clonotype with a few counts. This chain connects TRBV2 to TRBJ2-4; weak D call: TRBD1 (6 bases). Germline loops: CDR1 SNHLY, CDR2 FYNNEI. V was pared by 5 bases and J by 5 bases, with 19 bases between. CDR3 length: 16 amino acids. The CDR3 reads CASSPRPGHPQNIQYF. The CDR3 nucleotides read TGTGCCAGCAGTCCCCGGCCGGGACACCCCCAAAACATTCAGTACTTC.

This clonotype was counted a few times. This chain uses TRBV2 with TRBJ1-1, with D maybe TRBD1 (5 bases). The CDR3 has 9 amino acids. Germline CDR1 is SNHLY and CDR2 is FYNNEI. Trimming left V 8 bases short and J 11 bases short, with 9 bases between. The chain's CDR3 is CASLGDAFF. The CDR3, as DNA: TGTGCCAGCTTGGGGGATGCTTTCTTT.

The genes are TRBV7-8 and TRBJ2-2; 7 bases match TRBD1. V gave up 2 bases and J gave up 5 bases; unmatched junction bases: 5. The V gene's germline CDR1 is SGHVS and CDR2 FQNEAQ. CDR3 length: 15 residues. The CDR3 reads CASSLTGTVTGELFF. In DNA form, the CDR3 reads TGTGCCAGCAGCTTAACTGGGACAGTAACCGGGGAGCTGTTTTTT.

In DNA, the CDR3 is TGTGCCAGCAGTGAATATATTAAGGGCGCAGGAGGCTACACCTTC. Protein product: CASSEYIKGAGGYTF. The rearrangement links TRBV25-1 to TRBJ1-2; D not certain. There are 15 residues in the CDR3. Germline values: CDR1 MGHDK, CDR2 SYGVNS. V gave up 0 bases and J gave up 8 bases, with 16 bases separating them.

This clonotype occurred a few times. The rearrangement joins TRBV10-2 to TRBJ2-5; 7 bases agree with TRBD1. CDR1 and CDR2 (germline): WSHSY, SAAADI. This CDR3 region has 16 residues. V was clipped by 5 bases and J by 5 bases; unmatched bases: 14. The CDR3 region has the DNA TGCGCCAGCAGTTCCGGGACAGTGATACTTTTGGAGACCCAGTACTTC. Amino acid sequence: CASSSGTVILLETQYF.

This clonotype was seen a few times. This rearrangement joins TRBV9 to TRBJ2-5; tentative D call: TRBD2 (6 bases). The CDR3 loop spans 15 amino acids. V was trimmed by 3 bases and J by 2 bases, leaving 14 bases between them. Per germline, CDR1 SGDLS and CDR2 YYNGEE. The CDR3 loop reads CASSGPLAMQETQYF. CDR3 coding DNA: TGTGCCAGCAGCGGACCCCTAGCGATGCAAGAGACCCAGTACTTC.

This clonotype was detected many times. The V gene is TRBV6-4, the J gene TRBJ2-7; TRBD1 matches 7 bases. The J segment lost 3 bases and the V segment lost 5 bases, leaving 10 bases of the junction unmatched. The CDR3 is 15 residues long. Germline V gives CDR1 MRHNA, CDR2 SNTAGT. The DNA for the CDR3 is TGTGCCAGCAGTTTCGACAGGGACGGTTTCTACGAGCAGTACGTC. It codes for CASSFDRDGFYEQYV.

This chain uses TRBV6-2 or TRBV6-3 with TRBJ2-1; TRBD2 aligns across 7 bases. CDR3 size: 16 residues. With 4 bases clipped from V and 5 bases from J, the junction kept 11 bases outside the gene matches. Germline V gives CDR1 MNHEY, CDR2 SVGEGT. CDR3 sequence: CASSLLNGLGNNEQFF. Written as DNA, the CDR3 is TGTGCCAGCAGTTTACTCAATGGACTAGGAAACAATGAGCAGTTCTTC.

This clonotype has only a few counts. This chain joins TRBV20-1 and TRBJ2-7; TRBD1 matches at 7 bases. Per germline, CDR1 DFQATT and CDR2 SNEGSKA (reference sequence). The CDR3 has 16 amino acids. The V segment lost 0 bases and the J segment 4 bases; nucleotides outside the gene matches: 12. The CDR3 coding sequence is TGCAGTGCTAGAGATGGCAGACAGGGAGTCGAGTACGAGCAGTACTTC. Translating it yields CSARDGRQGVEYEQYF.

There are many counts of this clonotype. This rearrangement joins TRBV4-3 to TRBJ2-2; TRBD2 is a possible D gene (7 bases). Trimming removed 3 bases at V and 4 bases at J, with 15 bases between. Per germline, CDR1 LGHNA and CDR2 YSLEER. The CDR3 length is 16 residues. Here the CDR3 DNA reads TGCGCCAGCAGCCACCGGGGGGCGTTCCCCACCGGGGAGCTGTTTTTT. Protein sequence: CASSHRGAFPTGELFF.

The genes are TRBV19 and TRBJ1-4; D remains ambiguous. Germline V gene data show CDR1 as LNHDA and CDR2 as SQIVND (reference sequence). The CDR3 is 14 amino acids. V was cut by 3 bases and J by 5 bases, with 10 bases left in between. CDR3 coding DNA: TGTGCCAGTAGTATCGAGACGGCGAATGAAAAACTGTTTTTT. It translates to CASSIETANEKLFF.

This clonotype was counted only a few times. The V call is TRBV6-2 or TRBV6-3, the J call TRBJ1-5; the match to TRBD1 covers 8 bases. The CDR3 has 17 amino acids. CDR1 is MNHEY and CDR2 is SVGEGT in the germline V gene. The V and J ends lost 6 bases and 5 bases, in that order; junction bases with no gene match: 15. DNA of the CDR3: TGTGCCAGCAGGAAGGCGGACAGGGCTTTTAGAGATCAGCCCCAGCATTTT. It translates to CASRKADRAFRDQPQHF.

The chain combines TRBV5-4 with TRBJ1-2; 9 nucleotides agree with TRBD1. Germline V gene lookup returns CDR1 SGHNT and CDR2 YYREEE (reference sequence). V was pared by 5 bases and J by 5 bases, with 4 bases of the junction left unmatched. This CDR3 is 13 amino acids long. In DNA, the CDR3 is TGTGCCAGCAGTCGGACAGGGGCATATGGCTACACCTTC. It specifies CASSRTGAYGYTF.

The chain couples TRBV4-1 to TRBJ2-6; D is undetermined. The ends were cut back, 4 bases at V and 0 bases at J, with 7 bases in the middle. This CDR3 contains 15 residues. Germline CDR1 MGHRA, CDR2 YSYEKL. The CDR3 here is CASSLSSSGANVLTF. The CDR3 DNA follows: TGCGCCAGCAGCCTTAGTAGCTCTGGGGCCAACGTCCTGACTTTC.

In nucleotides, the CDR3 is TGTGCCTGGAGCACAGGGATCACCGGGGAGCTGTTTTTT. Amino acids: CAWSTGITGELFF. The rearrangement joins TRBV30 to TRBJ2-2, with a weak D call TRBD1 (6 bases). The CDR3 extends over 13 amino acids. Trimming took 3 bases from V and 4 from J, leaving 9 bases between them. CDR1 is GTSNPN and CDR2 is SVGIG in the germline V gene (reference sequence).

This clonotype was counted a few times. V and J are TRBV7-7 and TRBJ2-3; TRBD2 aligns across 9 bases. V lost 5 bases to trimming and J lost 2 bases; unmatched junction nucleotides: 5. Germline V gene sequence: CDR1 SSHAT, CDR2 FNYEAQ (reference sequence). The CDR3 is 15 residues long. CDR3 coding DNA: TGTGCCAGCAGCCCCTCGGGACTAGCCACAGATACGCAGTATTTT. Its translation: CASSPSGLATDTQYF.

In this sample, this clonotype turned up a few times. Written as DNA, the CDR3 is TGCGCCAGCAGAGGACAGGGGGCATGGACCGGGGAGCTGTTTTTT. Translating gives CASRGQGAWTGELFF. The chain links TRBV5-1 to TRBJ2-2, with 11 bases that match TRBD1. The CDR3 length is 15 residues. After removal of 5 bases from V and 5 bases from J, the junction contained 5 bases not matched to a gene. CDR1 is SGHRS and CDR2 is YFSETQ in the germline V gene.

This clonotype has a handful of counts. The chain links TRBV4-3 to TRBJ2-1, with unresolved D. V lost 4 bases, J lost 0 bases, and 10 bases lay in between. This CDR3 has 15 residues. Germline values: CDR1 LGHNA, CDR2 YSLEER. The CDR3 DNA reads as TGCGCCAGCAGCCCGGAGAGGAGCTCCTACAATGAGCAGTTCTTC. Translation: CASSPERSSYNEQFF.